This T cell receptor (beta chain) was identified during a study of blood T cell repertoires in COVID-19. The CDR3 is made up of 15 amino acids. Trimming at V came to 1 base and at J to 2 bases, leaving 2 bases not matched to a gene. Germline values: CDR1 SGHRS, CDR2 YFSETQ. Clones were read by immunoSEQ multiplex PCR, and TCRdb kept only the in-frame ones, dropping some. The sample holds about 200,000 clones, approximately 85% seen once. Those who participated ranged in age from about 18 to 89 years and resided in under 25 US areas. The TCR originated in a man in his forties with acute COVID-19. Sequencing used PBMCs or T cells enriched from blood (not recorded which). V and J are TRBV5-1 and TRBJ2-5, with 10 positions matching TRBD2. Here the CDR3 DNA reads TGCGCCAGCAGCTTGACTAGCGGGGCTCAAGAGACCCAGTACTTC. Its protein product is CASSLTSGAQETQYF.